This T cell receptor beta chain comes out of a study of blood T cell repertoires in COVID-19. Overall study context: Acute and convalescent COVID-19 samples came from the United States, Italy and Spain. Nucleic acid was either cDNA or gDNA, and it came from T cells, B-cell-depleted T cells, or PBMCs.

The authors' processing: Researchers report that nucleated cell counts were estimated from reference gene primer amplification. The method was immunoSEQ multiplex PCR; TCRdb's version includes in-frame clones alone and lacks a portion of them. That table supplies the V and J calls and clone size; D and trimming were determined from the DNA. Of about 59,000 clones in the sample, around 80% are singletons; the top ten hold 3% to 3.5%. This CDR3 comprises 13 residues. The germline gives CDR1 MNHNY, CDR2 SVGAGI (reference sequence). V shed 5 bases and J shed 3 bases, with 10 bases lying between them. V gene TRBV6-6 combines with J gene TRBJ1-2; D may be TRBD1 (6 bases). The clonotype was recovered from a man aged 60-69 years with acute or convalescent COVID-19. The specimen was peripheral blood. CDR3 nucleotides: TGTGCCAGCAGTGCACAGGGCGACTATGGCTACACCTTC. Protein: CASSAQGDYGYTF.